Reported below is one T cell receptor beta chain. This record comes from a study of blood T cells in healthy people across ages. Then a second PCR, running roughly 7 to 11 cycles, was carried out with a sample-barcoded 5' primer and a J-beta primer mix. Tags on each cDNA molecule came from a template-switch adaptor with 12 random nucleotides. MiXCR, run by TCRdb on the 5' RACE reads, gives a single entry per CDR3 protein. The sample shows 710,000 or so distinct CDR3 sequences, 32% of them seen only once. The CDR3 runs to 15 residues. Trimming cost V 4 bases and J 6 bases; bases outside gene matches: 9. Germline CDR1 reads SNHLY; CDR2 reads FYNNEI.

The sample consisted of blood. The rearrangement links TRBV2 to TRBJ2-1, with 7 bases identical to TRBD2. The TCR was taken from a woman older than 75 in good health. This CDR3 reads CASSARGGRGNEQFF. The CDR3 bases are TGTGCCAGCAGTGCCCGCGGGGGACGGGGCAATGAGCAGTTCTTC.